This TCR beta chain was sequenced during a study of cytomegalovirus exposure and HLA in healthy donors. General observations from the study: There were three CMV-associated chains whose specificity for CMV antigens was confirmed in vitro. Association of a missense DCLRE1C variant with TCR beta V- and J-gene trimming was reported in a later analysis.

This clone is a singleton in its sample. Its specificity is unknown. The PCR made use of 60 Vbeta and 13 Jbeta primers. In the original analysis: Approximately 86 million unique TCR beta chains, 9 million to 12 million shared, were counted in a later analysis. Measured with immunoSEQ multiplex PCR; TCRdb has only the in-frame clones, and not every one. V and J calls and clone size are given by that table; D and trimming were obtained from the DNA. This sample has 160,000 or so clones, with around 83% found just once. The sequencing sample was made of PBMCs. This TCR derives from a man aged 50-60 years in good health and CMV-seropositive.

The CDR3 DNA reads as TGCGCCAGCAGTCATAGGGGACCGGGACAGGGTCCAAACATTCAGTACTTC. Its protein is CASSHRGPGQGPNIQYF. The chain combines TRBV23-1 with TRBJ2-4; TRBD1 agrees at 9 bases. TRBV23-1 is an open reading frame, and its role is uncertain. The CDR3 is made up of 17 amino acids. J lost 6 bases, V lost 3 bases, and 12 bases had no gene match.